This T cell receptor beta chain is drawn from a study of blood T cells in healthy people across ages. Next came a second PCR, run for roughly 6 to 11 cycles, which used a sample-barcoded 5' primer along with a J-beta primer mix. TCRdb re-called the 5' RACE reads with MiXCR, one entry per CDR3 protein. The sample contains about 510,000 distinct CDR3 sequences, 25% to 35% of which appear only once. The CDR3 covers 13 residues. The V end was cut by 5 bases, the J end by 1 base, with 9 bases between. The germline V gene encodes CDR1 SGHRS and CDR2 YFSETQ. There are a few counts of this clonotype. The same data also went into a second study, on T cells of mothers and their children.

The chain joins TRBV5-1 to TRBJ2-5, with D possibly matching TRBD2 (6 bases). The receptor comes from a boy between 2 and 10 years old in good health. The specimen sequenced was blood. CDR3: CASRALAQETQYF. The CDR3 DNA sequence: TGCGCCAGCAGGGCACTAGCCCAAGAGACCCAGTACTTC.